These T cell receptor beta chains were read from a single sample in a study of Graves' ophthalmopathy and Graves' hyperthyroidism. TCRdb ran MiXCR on the multiplex PCR reads and lists one entry per CDR3 protein. Here the sample spans over a million distinct CDR3 sequences, around a third being singletons. The sample comprised peripheral blood or thyroid tissue (not recorded which). These receptors were taken from an adult man with Graves' hyperthyroidism. Both conserved end residues are part of each CDR3. Size is stated for part of the rows, as once, few or many counts, or as a class when the clone is expanded.

>TRBV20-1|few
CSARDGTGFPNQPQHF
>TRBV10-3|-
CAISERTGVYGYTF
>TRBV2|-
CASSEEVGAYEQYF
>TRBV7-2|few
CASRKEGGLAGSEQYF
>TRBV6-5|-
CASSPIQTGMSNQPQHF
>TRBV30|many
CAWSDWIQETQYF
>TRBV9|many
CASSVGSASYEQYF
>TRBV9|-
CASSVGTGSGAFF
>TRBV12-3/TRBV12-4|few
CASRDTGTSFFYEQYF
>TRBV7-2|once
CASSDGTGGNKRQPQHF
>TRBV12-3/TRBV12-4|many
CASSIEQGRVTEAFF
>TRBV7-9|once
CASSQDQLNTEAFF
>TRBV13|many
CASSLGRGSGANVLTF
>TRBV10-2|-
CASSEPDRARGTGELFF
>TRBV4-3|few
CASSQEGGPGELFF
>TRBV16|many
CASTEQAYGYTF
>TRBV3-1|-
CASSQDHRTANTGELFF
>TRBV6-2/TRBV6-3|-
CASGDRRTEAFF
>TRBV25-1|-
CASSEPTGFREKLFF
>TRBV19|few
CASSIRQDIGELFF
>TRBV19|-
CASSTGPGKNTEAFF
>TRBV5-1|once
CASSVTGTSSETQYF
>TRBV29-1|-
CSVAGGPTEAFF
>TRBV6-5|-
CASSALEGQGEKLFF
>TRBV4-3|many
CASSQAKGQVETQYF
>TRBV20-1|-
CNARDTGMSLEQYF
>TRBV24-1|many
CATSVGQTETQYF
>TRBV4-1|-
CASSPTRQGRAFF
>TRBV9|many
CASSTPHDQETQYF
>TRBV7-9|many
CASSKGGQSLNQPQHF
>TRBV7-8|many
CASSLREISYEQYF
>TRBV7-2|-
CASGTGDGYTF
>TRBV7-8|many
CASSIEAGATGELFF